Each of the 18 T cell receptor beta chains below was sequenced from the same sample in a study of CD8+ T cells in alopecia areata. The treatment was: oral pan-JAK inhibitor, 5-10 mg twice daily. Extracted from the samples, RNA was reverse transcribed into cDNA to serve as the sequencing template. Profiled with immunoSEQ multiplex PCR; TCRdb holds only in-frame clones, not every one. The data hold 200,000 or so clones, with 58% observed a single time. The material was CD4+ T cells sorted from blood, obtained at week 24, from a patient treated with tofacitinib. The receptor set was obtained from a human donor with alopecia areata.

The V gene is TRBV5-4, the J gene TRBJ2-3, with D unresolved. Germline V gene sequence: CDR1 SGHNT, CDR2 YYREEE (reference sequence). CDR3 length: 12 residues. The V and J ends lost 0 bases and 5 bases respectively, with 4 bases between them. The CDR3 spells CASSLEGDTQYF. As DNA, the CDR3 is TGTGCCAGCAGCTTGGAGGGAGATACGCAGTATTTT.

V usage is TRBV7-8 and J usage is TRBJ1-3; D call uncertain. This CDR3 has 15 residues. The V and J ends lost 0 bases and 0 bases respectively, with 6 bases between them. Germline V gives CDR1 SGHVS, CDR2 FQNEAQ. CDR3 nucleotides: TGTGCCAGCAGCTTAGCGACGGACTCTGGAAACACCATATATTTT. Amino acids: CASSLATDSGNTIYF.

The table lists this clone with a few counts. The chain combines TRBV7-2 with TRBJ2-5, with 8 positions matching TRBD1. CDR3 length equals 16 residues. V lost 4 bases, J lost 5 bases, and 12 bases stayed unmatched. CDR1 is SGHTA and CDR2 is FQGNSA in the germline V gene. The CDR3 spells CASSYNGQGEGETQYF. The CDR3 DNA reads TGTGCCAGCAGCTATAACGGACAGGGCGAGGGTGAGACCCAGTACTTC.

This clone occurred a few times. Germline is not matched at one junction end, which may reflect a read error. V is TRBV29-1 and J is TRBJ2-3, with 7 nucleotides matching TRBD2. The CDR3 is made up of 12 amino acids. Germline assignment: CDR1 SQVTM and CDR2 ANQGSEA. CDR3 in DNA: TGCAGCTTTGAAGCGGGGACAGATACGCAGTATTTT. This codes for CSFEAGTDTQYF.

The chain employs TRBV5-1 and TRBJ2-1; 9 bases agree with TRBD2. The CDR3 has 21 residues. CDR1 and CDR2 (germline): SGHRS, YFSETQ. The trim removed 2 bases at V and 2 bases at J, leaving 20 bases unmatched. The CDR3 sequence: CASSFPLSERGVTVPYNEQFF. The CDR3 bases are TGCGCCAGCAGCTTCCCCCTCTCGGAGCGGGGGGTAACTGTCCCCTACAATGAGCAGTTCTTC.

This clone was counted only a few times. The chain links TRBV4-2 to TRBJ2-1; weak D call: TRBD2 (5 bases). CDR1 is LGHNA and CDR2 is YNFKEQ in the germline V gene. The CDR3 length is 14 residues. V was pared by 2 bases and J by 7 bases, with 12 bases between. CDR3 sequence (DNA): TGTGCCAGCAGCCAACCAACTAGGCTTAATGAGCAGTTCTTC. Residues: CASSQPTRLNEQFF.

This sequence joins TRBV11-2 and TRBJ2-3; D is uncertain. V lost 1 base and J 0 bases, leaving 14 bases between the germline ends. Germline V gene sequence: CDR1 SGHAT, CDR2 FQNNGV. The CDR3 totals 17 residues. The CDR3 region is CASSLVGGGASTDTQYF. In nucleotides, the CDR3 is TGTGCCAGCAGCTTAGTAGGTGGCGGAGCTAGCACAGATACGCAGTATTTT.

CDR3 nucleotide sequence: TGCAGCACCAGAGCGGGGGATACGCAGTATTTT. Encoded protein: CSTRAGDTQYF. J is TRBJ2-3 and V is TRBV29-1, with 7 bases that match TRBD2. Trimming at V came to 8 bases and at J to 6 bases, leaving 5 bases not matched to a gene. The germline gives CDR1 SQVTM, CDR2 ANQGSEA. The CDR3 consists of 11 residues.

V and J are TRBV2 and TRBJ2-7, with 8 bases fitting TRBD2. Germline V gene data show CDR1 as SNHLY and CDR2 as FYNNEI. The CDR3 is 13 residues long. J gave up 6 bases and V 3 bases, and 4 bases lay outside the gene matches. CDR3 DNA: TGTGCCAGCAGTGAGGCGGGGGGAGGCGAGCAGTACTTC. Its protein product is CASSEAGGGEQYF. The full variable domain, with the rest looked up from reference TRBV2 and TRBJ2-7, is EPEVTQTPSHQVTQMGQEVILRCVPISNHLYFYWYRQILGQKVEFLVSFYNNEISEKSEIFDDQFSVERPDGSNFTLKIRSTKLEDSAMYFCASSEAGGGEQYFGPGTRLTVT.

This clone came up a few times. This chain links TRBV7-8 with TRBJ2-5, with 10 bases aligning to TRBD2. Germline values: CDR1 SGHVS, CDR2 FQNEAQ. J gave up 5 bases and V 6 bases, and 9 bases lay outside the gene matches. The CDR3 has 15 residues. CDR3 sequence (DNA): TGTGCCAGCAGTCGATCAGCGGGAGGGAGGGAGACCCAGTACTTC. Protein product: CASSRSAGGRETQYF.

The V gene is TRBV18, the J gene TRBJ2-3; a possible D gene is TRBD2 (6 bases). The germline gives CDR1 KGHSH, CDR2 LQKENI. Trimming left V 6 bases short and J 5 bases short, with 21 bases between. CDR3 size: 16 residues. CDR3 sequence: CASSELTSSQKDTQYF. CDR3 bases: TGTGCCAGCTCCGAACTGACTAGTTCACAAAAAGATACGCAGTATTTT.

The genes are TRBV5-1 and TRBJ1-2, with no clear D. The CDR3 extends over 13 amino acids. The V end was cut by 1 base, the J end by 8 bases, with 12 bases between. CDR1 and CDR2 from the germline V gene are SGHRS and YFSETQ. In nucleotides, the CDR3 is TGCGCCAGCAGCTTGTCGGGCAGGCCAGGCTACACCTTC. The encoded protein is CASSLSGRPGYTF.

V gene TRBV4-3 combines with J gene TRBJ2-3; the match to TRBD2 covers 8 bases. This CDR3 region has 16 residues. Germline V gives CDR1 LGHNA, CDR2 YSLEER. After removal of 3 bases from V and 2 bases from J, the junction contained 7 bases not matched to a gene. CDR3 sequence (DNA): TGCGCCAGCAGCCACGGGAGGGACTACTTCACAGATACGCAGTATTTT. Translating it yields CASSHGRDYFTDTQYF.

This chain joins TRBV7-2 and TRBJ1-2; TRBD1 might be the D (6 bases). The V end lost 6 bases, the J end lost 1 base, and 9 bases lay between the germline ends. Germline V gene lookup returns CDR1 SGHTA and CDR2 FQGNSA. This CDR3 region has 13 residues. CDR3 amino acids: CASRRDNNYGYTF. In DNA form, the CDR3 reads TGTGCCAGCAGAAGGGACAATAACTATGGCTACACCTTC.

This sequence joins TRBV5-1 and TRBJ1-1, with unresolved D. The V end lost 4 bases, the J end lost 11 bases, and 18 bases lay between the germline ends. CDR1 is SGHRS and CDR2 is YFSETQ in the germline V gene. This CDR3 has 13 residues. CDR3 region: CASSPTLGSQAFF. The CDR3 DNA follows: TGCGCCAGCAGCCCGACCTTGGGGTCCCAGGCTTTCTTT.

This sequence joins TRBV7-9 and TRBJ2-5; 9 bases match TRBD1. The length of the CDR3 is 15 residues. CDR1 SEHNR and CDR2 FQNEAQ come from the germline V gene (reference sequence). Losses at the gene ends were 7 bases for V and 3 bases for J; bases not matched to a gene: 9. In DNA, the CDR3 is TGTGCCAGCACCTTCGAGGGACAGGGAGAAGAGACCCAGTACTTC. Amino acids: CASTFEGQGEETQYF.

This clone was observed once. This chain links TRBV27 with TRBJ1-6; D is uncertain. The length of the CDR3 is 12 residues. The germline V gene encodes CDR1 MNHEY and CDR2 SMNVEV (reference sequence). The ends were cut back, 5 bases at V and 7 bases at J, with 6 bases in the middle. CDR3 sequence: CASSRRNSPLHF. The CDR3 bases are TGTGCCAGCAGTAGACGGAATTCACCCCTCCACTTT.

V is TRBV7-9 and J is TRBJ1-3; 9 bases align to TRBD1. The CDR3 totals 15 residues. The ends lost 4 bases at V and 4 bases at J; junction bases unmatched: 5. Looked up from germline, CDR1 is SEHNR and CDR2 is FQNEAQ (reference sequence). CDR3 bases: TGTGCCAGCAGCTCCGGGACAGGGTCGGGAAACACCATATATTTT. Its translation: CASSSGTGSGNTIYF.